The rows below give T cell receptor beta chains drawn from one sample of a study of T cell responses to AZD1222 COVID-19 vaccine. Repertoires were generated with immunoSEQ multiplex PCR, while TCRdb's copy carries only in-frame clones and drops some. Of some 100,000 clones in the sample, more than 75% are singletons; the top ten hold 4.4%. Sequenced material: peripheral blood, taken 28 days after the second AZD1222 dose. The source of these receptors is an adult who received the AZD1222 COVID-19 vaccine. Both conserved end residues are trimmed from each CDR3.

>13|TRBV6-2/TRBV6-3|TRBJ2-7
ASSSRTGYSYEQY
>12|TRBV3-1/TRBV3-2|TRBJ1-2
ASSPSGTLHGYT
>7|TRBV20-1|TRBJ1-2
SAIPGYT
>12|TRBV18|TRBJ1-5
ASSWDRVGQPQH
>11|TRBV19|TRBJ1-1
ASSIPGVSEAF
>12|TRBV3-1/TRBV3-2|TRBJ1-1
ASSQEVSVSEAF
>15|TRBV4-3|TRBJ2-6
ASSYRQVSSGANVLT
>12|TRBV7-3|TRBJ1-2
ASSLNPHFAGYT
>18|TRBV7-8|TRBJ2-5
ASSLISGRRLTMYQETQY
>11|TRBV5-1|TRBJ2-1
ASSLEGRYEQF
>12|TRBV3-1/TRBV3-2|TRBJ1-3
ASSLVSSGNTIY
>13|TRBV7-2|TRBJ2-1
ASSSGAGSHNEQF
>11|TRBV7-3|TRBJ2-6
ASSFYGANVLT
>12|TRBV11-2|TRBJ1-4
ASSSDYRVEKLF
>11|TRBV6-5|TRBJ2-5
ASQSGVGETQY
>9|TRBV20-1|TRBJ2-1
STLGGNEQF
>11|TRBV3-1/TRBV3-2|TRBJ1-6
ASSPWTGPPLH
>12|TRBV4-2|TRBJ2-3
ASSRRGSADTQY
>10|TRBV29-1|TRBJ2-5
SVLSGGETQY
>13|TRBV5-4|TRBJ1-2
ASSRDTLFVEGYT
>13|TRBV7-8|TRBJ2-1
ASSLEGVTYNEQF
>12|TRBV27|TRBJ2-1
ASSIKTRVHEQF
>10|TRBV9|TRBJ2-3
ASSSIAGAQY
>11|TRBV12-3/TRBV12-4|TRBJ1-5
ASSLRRTQPQH
>13|TRBV3-1/TRBV3-2|TRBJ2-1
ASSPSGTSANEQF
>11|TRBV20-1|TRBJ1-1
SASRGVRSEAF
>10|TRBV5-8|TRBJ2-7
ASSPRPYEQY
>11|TRBV27|TRBJ2-7
ASSYGSPYEQY
>13|TRBV24-1|TRBJ1-5
ATSDWTGGGQPQH
>12|TRBV11-1|TRBJ1-1
ASSFEGAPGEAF
>13|TRBV7-2|TRBJ2-1
ASSPRLAGGREQF
>13|TRBV5-4|TRBJ2-3
ASSLGGDRTDTQY
>10|TRBV12-3/TRBV12-4|TRBJ1-1
ASSLSATEAF
>12|TRBV6-5|TRBJ1-1
ASSYSYRNTEAF
>12|TRBV19|TRBJ1-1
ASSIGAANTEAF
>12|TRBV10-3|TRBJ1-2
AIKKDGAAYGYT
>11|TRBV9|TRBJ1-4
ASSDGAREKLF
>14|TRBV3-1/TRBV3-2|TRBJ1-4
ASSLTPRATNEKLF
>13|TRBV13|TRBJ1-3
ASSLGGTVGNTIY
>13|TRBV6-6|TRBJ1-6
ASSYPQEQNSPLH
>13|TRBV5-1|TRBJ2-3
ASSTGQGAGDTQY
>13|TRBV5-4|TRBJ2-1
ASSSKDRAYNEQF
>13|TRBV7-3|TRBJ2-5
ASSLTGGPGETQY
>10|TRBV5-6|TRBJ2-1
ASSLAAGEQF